Following are 3 T cell receptor beta chains from one sample sequenced in a study of T-cell reconstitution after alpha-beta-depleted transplantation in children. Using unique molecular identifiers, the investigators prepared the TCRbeta library. One entry per CDR3 protein, called by TCRdb with MiXCR from the PCR reads. The data show some 240,000 distinct CDR3 sequences, around 8.9% seen once. The specimen was PBMCs from the stem cell graft donor, collected from the stem cell graft. These receptors were collected from a human donor who donated a stem cell graft to a child with SCID.

This clonotype was found many times. The chain carries TRBV19 and TRBJ1-5; D call uncertain. This CDR3 comprises 14 residues. The ends were cut back, 4 bases at V and 8 bases at J, with 15 bases in the middle. The germline V gene encodes CDR1 LNHDA and CDR2 SQIVND (reference sequence). The CDR3: CASSTFQPGEPQHF. As DNA, the CDR3 is TGTGCCAGTAGTACCTTCCAGCCCGGCGAGCCCCAGCATTTT.

This clonotype occurred a few times. The V call is TRBV3-1, the J call TRBJ2-2; tentatively, D is TRBD1 (5 bases). Per the germline V gene, CDR1 is LGHDT and CDR2 is YNNKEL (reference sequence). V dropped 1 base and J dropped 5 bases, with 11 bases sitting between them. The CDR3 contains 15 residues. The CDR3 nucleotides are TGTGCCAGCAGCCAAGGGGCAGGGTGGACCGGGGAGCTGTTTTTT. Residues: CASSQGAGWTGELFF.

This clonotype appeared many times. This rearrangement joins TRBV4-2 to TRBJ2-1; 9 bases align to TRBD2. CDR1 and CDR2 (germline): LGHNA, YNFKEQ. J lost 5 bases, V lost 1 base, and 6 bases had no gene match. The CDR3 has 16 amino acids. In DNA, the CDR3 is TGTGCCAGCAGCCAAGCCCCTAGCGGGGAGGACAATGAGCAGTTCTTC. Translating it yields CASSQAPSGEDNEQFF.